The T cell receptor (beta chain) described here comes from a study of blood T cell repertoires in COVID-19. Study-wide background: Samples taken during acute and convalescent COVID-19 were collected in the United States, Italy and Spain. PBMCs, B-cell-depleted T cells, or T cells were the source of the cDNA or gDNA that made up the material.

Per the original methods: Amplified reference gene primers provided the basis for estimating nucleated cell counts. Sequencing was performed with immunoSEQ multiplex PCR; in TCRdb, only in-frame clones are kept and a portion is missing. V, J and clone size reflect that table, while D and trimming were determined from the DNA. The sample records about 46,000 clones, approximately 87% being singletons. V gave up 2 bases and J gave up 3 bases, with 6 bases separating them. Germline-derived CDR1 and CDR2 are SGHRS and YFSETQ. This CDR3 region has 12 residues. The receptor was isolated from a human donor in a cohort sampled during active COVID-19. The chain has TRBV5-1 and TRBJ2-7; D ambiguous. Specimen: peripheral blood. The CDR3 reads CASSLNSYEQYF. In DNA form, the CDR3 reads TGCGCCAGCAGCTTAAACAGCTACGAGCAGTACTTC.